This note documents a single T cell receptor (beta chain) sequence. What it recognizes is unknown. The data were obtained in a study of T cell responses to AZD1222 COVID-19 vaccine. Study-level results: Regions left unmutated in variants are reportedly the target of nearly half of spike-specific TCRs. Spike regions recognized by vaccine-associated CD4 TCRs spanned the protein, led by 160-218 and 743-854. Donors were mostly white British, more females; clonal diversity possibly underestimated.

The CDR3 has 17 residues. Germline loops: CDR1 MNHEY, CDR2 SMNVEV (reference sequence). Trimming cost V 6 bases and J 0 bases, with 18 bases left between them. This table comes from immunoSEQ multiplex PCR, and its TCRdb copy is limited to in-frame clones, with some not included. In the table there are over 120,000 clones, approximately 94% of which are singletons. The chain is built from TRBV27 and TRBJ1-3; the D gene is possibly TRBD1 (5 bases). This sequence was found in an adult in good health. The sequences come from peripheral blood, collected on day 0 of AZD1222 vaccination. This chain's CDR3 is CASRPLRGEASGNTIYF. In nucleotides, the CDR3 is TGTGCCAGCAGACCTCTTAGAGGGGAGGCCTCTGGAAACACCATATATTTT.